These 26 T cell receptor beta chains originate from one sample sequenced in a study of shared clonotypes between healthy human individuals (dated by TCRdb to 2020 to 2021). Preparation of the library involved the immunoSEQ multiplex PCR assay. TCRdb provides this immuneACCESS table in a form limited to in-frame rearrangements. Some clones are lacking; in checked studies, under half of them reflect an unresolved V gene, and why the rest are absent is not known. The sample table holds around 2.1 million clones, of which approximately 96% were seen once. 0.13% of the sample lies in the top ten. The sequenced sample was naive CD4+ T cells sorted from blood. The cell subset or site label corresponds to: CD45RA+ positively selected. The origin of the receptors is a man between 18 and 35 years old in good health.

This chain links TRBV6-1 with TRBJ2-4, with 8 bases lining up with TRBD1. The ends lost 3 bases at V and 0 bases at J; junction bases unmatched: 4. This CDR3 region has 16 residues. The germline CDR1 and CDR2 sequences are MNHNS and SASEGT. The CDR3 loop reads CASSDRTGLAKNIQYF. The CDR3 nucleotides are TGTGCCAGCAGTGACCGGACAGGGCTAGCCAAAAACATTCAGTACTTC.

This clone was recorded once. The gene calls are TRBV9 and TRBJ2-5, with 10 bases aligning to TRBD2. In germline, CDR1 is SGDLS, CDR2 YYNGEE. The CDR3 totals 15 residues. V shed 0 bases and J 5 bases; nucleotides not matched to a gene: 4. CDR3 sequence (DNA): TGTGCCAGCAGCGTAGACCAGCGGGGGGGCGAGACCCAGTACTTC. Translation: CASSVDQRGGETQYF.

This chain connects TRBV2 to TRBJ2-7; possible D gene TRBD2, 5 bases. This CDR3 is built from 14 residues. Germline V lookup: CDR1 SNHLY, CDR2 FYNNEI. Trimming took 6 bases from V and 0 from J, leaving 12 bases between them. The CDR3 DNA sequence: TGTGCCAGCAGCCCTGGACGGGGCTCCTACGAGCAGTACTTC. Translated: CASSPGRGSYEQYF. Based on the CDR3 plus reference TRBV2 and TRBJ2-7, the full variable domain is EPEVTQTPSHQVTQMGQEVILRCVPISNHLYFYWYRQILGQKVEFLVSFYNNEISEKSEIFDDQFSVERPDGSNFTLKIRSTKLEDSAMYFCASSPGRGSYEQYFGPGTRLTVT.

The chain uses TRBV5-6 and TRBJ2-7; 7 positions match TRBD2. The CDR3 spans 17 residues. Trimming cost V 4 bases and J 0 bases; bases outside gene matches: 13. The V gene's germline CDR1 is SGHDT and CDR2 YYEEEE. This chain's CDR3 is CASSPAASGVSSYEQYF. For the CDR3, the DNA is TGTGCCAGCAGCCCAGCCGCGAGCGGGGTTAGCTCCTACGAGCAGTACTTC. Filled out from reference TRBV5-6 and TRBJ2-7, the complete variable domain reads DAGVTQSPTHLIKTRGQQVTLRCSPKSGHDTVSWYQQALGQGPQFIFQYYEEEERQRGNFPDRFSGHQFPNYSSELNVNALLLGDSALYLCASSPAASGVSSYEQYFGPGTRLTVT.

The chain has TRBV19 and TRBJ2-6, with 13 bases lining up with TRBD2. From germline, CDR1 is LNHDA and CDR2 SQIVND (reference sequence). Unmatched junction bases numbered 13, after V lost 5 bases and J lost 0 bases. The CDR3 consists of 21 residues. The CDR3 region has the DNA TGTGCCAGTAGTGCCCCTAGGGGGACTAGCGGGAATCCCTCTGGGGCCAACGTCCTGACTTTC. Its translation: CASSAPRGTSGNPSGANVLTF.

This chain uses TRBV7-2 with TRBJ2-7, with D unclear. The CDR3 extends over 14 amino acids. The V end was cut by 4 bases, the J end by 7 bases, with 17 bases between. CDR1 and CDR2 from the germline V gene are SGHTA and FQGNSA. The CDR3 coding sequence is TGTGCCAGCAGCTGGAATCGCCCTCCTGGAGAGCAGTACTTC. This translates into CASSWNRPPGEQYF.

This chain links TRBV19 with TRBJ2-2; tentative D call: TRBD1 (5 bases). Germline assignment: CDR1 LNHDA and CDR2 SQIVND (reference sequence). The CDR3 spans 12 residues. The V end was cut by 10 bases, the J end by 6 bases, with 12 bases between. The CDR3 DNA reads as TGTGCCATCCAGCCACAGGCCGGGGAGCTGTTTTTT. Residues: CAIQPQAGELFF.

As to this clone: Other DNA sequences in this specimen translate into the identical CDR3. The rearrangement joins TRBV18 to TRBJ2-2, with D possibly being TRBD2 (6 bases). The CDR3 totals 15 residues. V was cut by 2 bases and J by 1 base, with 8 bases left in between. Germline CDR1 KGHSH, CDR2 LQKENI. The CDR3 is CASSPGLKNTGELFF. CDR3 sequence (DNA): TGTGCCAGCTCACCAGGACTAAAGAACACCGGGGAGCTGTTTTTT. Combining the CDR3 with reference TRBV18 and TRBJ2-2 gives the whole variable domain NAGVMQNPRHLVRRRGQEARLRCSPMKGHSHVYWYRQLPEEGLKFMVYLQKENIIDESGMPKERFSAEFPKEGPSILRIQQVVRGDSAAYFCASSPGLKNTGELFFGEGSRLTVL.

Worth noting for this clone: Other DNA sequences in this specimen translate into the identical CDR3. The chain carries TRBV5-1 and TRBJ2-5, with D possibly called TRBD1 or TRBD2 (7 bases each). The CDR3 covers 14 residues. The V end was cut by 4 bases, the J end by 5 bases, with 15 bases between. Per germline, CDR1 SGHRS and CDR2 YFSETQ. The CDR3 here is CASSQGGPGETQYF. DNA of the CDR3: TGCGCCAGCAGCCAGGGGGGGCCCGGGGAGACCCAGTACTTC. The full variable domain, in which reference TRBV5-1 and TRBJ2-5 provide the parts outside the CDR3, is KAGVTQTPRYLIKTRGQQVTLSCSPISGHRSVSWYQQTPGQGLQFLFEYFSETQRNKGNFPGRFSGRQFSNSRSEMNVSTLELGDSALYLCASSQGGPGETQYFGPGTRLLVL.

The chain employs TRBV28 and TRBJ2-7; TRBD1 matches at 7 bases. Losses at the gene ends were 5 bases for V and 0 bases for J; bases not matched to a gene: 7. Germline V lookup: CDR1 MDHEN, CDR2 SYDVKM. This CDR3 is 15 amino acids long. CDR3 region: CASSQPGQISYEQYF. The DNA of the CDR3 is TGTGCCAGCAGTCAACCGGGACAGATCTCCTACGAGCAGTACTTC.

This clone was observed a few times. CDR3 nucleotide sequence: TGTGCCACCAGGGGAGGGGGCTACGAGCAGTACTTC. It specifies CATRGGGYEQYF. The chain recombines TRBV6-5 with TRBJ2-7, with TRBD2 as a possible D gene (7 bases). V shed 10 bases and J shed 3 bases, with 13 bases lying between them. Looked up from germline, CDR1 is MNHEY and CDR2 is SVGAGI. The CDR3 is 12 amino acids.

This clone has only one observation. A read error may produce the germline difference seen at one junction end. The DNA of the CDR3 is TGCGCCAGCAGGTTGGACAGGGCCGAGCAGTACTTC. Translated, it gives CASRLDRAEQYF. The V call is TRBV5-1, the J call TRBJ2-7; 8 positions agree with TRBD1. The germline V gene encodes CDR1 SGHRS and CDR2 YFSETQ. The length of the CDR3 is 12 residues.

The chain uses TRBV6-5 and TRBJ1-6; 9 bases are shared with TRBD1. Germline trimming cut 4 bases from V and 10 bases from J; bases unmatched to any gene: 8. The CDR3 consists of 15 residues. Germline lookup yields CDR1 MNHEY and CDR2 SVGAGI. CDR3 sequence: CASSSWDRDFSPLHF. CDR3 DNA sequence: TGTGCCAGCAGTTCCTGGGACAGGGACTTCTCACCCCTCCACTTT.

This clone was seen just once. This chain connects TRBV5-1 to TRBJ2-3, with D perhaps TRBD1 (5 bases). This CDR3 is built from 15 residues. The germline V gene encodes CDR1 SGHRS and CDR2 YFSETQ. The V end was cut by 0 bases, the J end by 1 base, with 9 bases between. The chain's CDR3 is CASSLGQIRTDTQYF. The CDR3 DNA reads TGCGCCAGCAGCTTGGGACAGATACGCACAGATACGCAGTATTTT.

The genes are TRBV19 and TRBJ1-5, with unresolved D. Trimming stripped 3 bases from V and 2 bases from J, with 14 bases between. Per the germline V gene, CDR1 is LNHDA and CDR2 is SQIVND (reference sequence). The CDR3 is 16 amino acids. The CDR3 region is CASSILGRAGNQPQHF. DNA of the CDR3: TGTGCCAGTAGTATCTTAGGGAGGGCCGGCAATCAGCCCCAGCATTTT.

This sequence joins TRBV5-1 and TRBJ2-5; D may be TRBD1 (7 bases). The V end lost 0 bases, the J end lost 5 bases, and 20 bases lay between the germline ends. CDR3 length equals 17 residues. Germline CDR1 and CDR2: SGHRS and YFSETQ. The CDR3 sequence: CASSLGRGPAKVETQYF. CDR3 DNA sequence: TGCGCCAGCAGCTTGGGGAGGGGGCCGGCAAAAGTGGAGACCCAGTACTTC.

The chain carries TRBV5-1 and TRBJ1-1; weak D call: TRBD1 (5 bases). In germline, CDR1 is SGHRS, CDR2 YFSETQ. V was trimmed by 1 base and J by 11 bases, leaving 18 bases between them. There are 14 residues in the CDR3. As DNA, the CDR3 is TGCGCCAGCAGCTTGACCGGGACCTCCGACGAGGCTTTCTTT. Residues: CASSLTGTSDEAFF.

V is TRBV27 and J is TRBJ1-6; D is unclear. Germline CDR1 is MNHEY and CDR2 is SMNVEV (reference sequence). CDR3 length: 14 residues. V was shortened by 3 bases and J by 8 bases, with 11 bases between the two germline ends. CDR3 sequence: CASSLIGSHSPLHF. CDR3 DNA: TGTGCCAGCAGTTTGATTGGCAGCCATTCACCCCTCCACTTT.

The chain links TRBV10-3 to TRBJ1-6; tentative D call: TRBD1 (5 bases). The CDR3 totals 13 residues. Germline lookup yields CDR1 ENHRY and CDR2 SYGVKD. Trimming took off 10 bases at V and 8 bases at J, with 15 bases between the two ends. The CDR3 coding sequence is TGTGCCACCGGACAACAGGTTGATTCACCCCTCCACTTT. Translation: CATGQQVDSPLHF.

The chain recombines TRBV19 with TRBJ1-1; the D is unclear. V shed 3 bases and J shed 4 bases, with 9 bases lying between them. The germline CDR1 and CDR2 sequences are LNHDA and SQIVND (reference sequence). This CDR3 is built from 13 residues. CDR3 sequence: CASSIFRSTEAFF. The CDR3 bases are TGTGCCAGTAGTATCTTCAGGAGCACTGAAGCTTTCTTT.

The rearrangement joins TRBV2 to TRBJ1-2; 7 bases match TRBD1. The CDR3 is 16 residues long. Per the germline V gene, CDR1 is SNHLY and CDR2 is FYNNEI. Trimming took 6 bases from V and 3 from J; bases not matched to a gene: 13. CDR3 sequence (DNA): TGTGCCAGCAGGAAAGGCGGTCGACAGGGCGACTATGGCTACACCTTC. Translated, it gives CASRKGGRQGDYGYTF.

V and J are TRBV21-1 and TRBJ2-7; the table's D gene call, TRBD1, was not cross checked with the DNA. TRBV21-1 is deemed a pseudogene. This CDR3 has 17 residues. The CDR3 coding sequence is TGTGCCAGCAGCACCCAAGAGCGCAGGGGGAATACCTACGAGCAGTACTTC. This gives the protein CASSTQERRGNTYEQYF.

V gene TRBV4-1 combines with J gene TRBJ2-7; maybe TRBD1 (5 bases). Germline V CDR1 and CDR2: MGHRA, YSYEKL. The CDR3 covers 14 residues. Trimming took 5 bases from V and 0 from J, leaving 11 bases between them. This CDR3 is CASSTRQSSYEQYF. The DNA of the CDR3 is TGCGCCAGCAGCACTCGACAGAGCTCCTACGAGCAGTACTTC.

This clone was seen once. In the same sample, other DNA sequences code for this CDR3. This chain connects TRBV7-2 to TRBJ2-5; 10 bases are shared with TRBD2. The CDR3 runs 15 residues. Germline V lookup: CDR1 SGHTA, CDR2 FQGNSA. J lost 4 bases, V lost 1 base, and 3 bases had no gene match. The CDR3 DNA reads as TGTGCCAGCAGCTTAGGGCTAGCGGGAGCAGAGACCCAGTACTTC. This translates into CASSLGLAGAETQYF.

This chain links TRBV4-1 with TRBJ1-5, with D unclear. The CDR3 consists of 16 residues. The V and J ends lost 6 bases and 6 bases respectively, with 21 bases between them. Germline V CDR1 and CDR2: MGHRA, YSYEKL. The CDR3 sequence: CASSSTPGSESQPQHF. CDR3 nucleotide sequence: TGCGCCAGCAGTTCGACCCCGGGGTCGGAGAGTCAGCCCCAGCATTTT.

V and J are TRBV6-1 and TRBJ1-2, with 7 bases matching TRBD1. The CDR3 loop spans 15 amino acids. Germline CDR1 reads MNHNS; CDR2 reads SASEGT. J lost 4 bases, V lost 6 bases, and 11 bases had no gene match. The DNA of the CDR3 is TGTGCCAGCAGGGCATACCGGGACAGACCCTATGGCTACACCTTC. This translates into CASRAYRDRPYGYTF.